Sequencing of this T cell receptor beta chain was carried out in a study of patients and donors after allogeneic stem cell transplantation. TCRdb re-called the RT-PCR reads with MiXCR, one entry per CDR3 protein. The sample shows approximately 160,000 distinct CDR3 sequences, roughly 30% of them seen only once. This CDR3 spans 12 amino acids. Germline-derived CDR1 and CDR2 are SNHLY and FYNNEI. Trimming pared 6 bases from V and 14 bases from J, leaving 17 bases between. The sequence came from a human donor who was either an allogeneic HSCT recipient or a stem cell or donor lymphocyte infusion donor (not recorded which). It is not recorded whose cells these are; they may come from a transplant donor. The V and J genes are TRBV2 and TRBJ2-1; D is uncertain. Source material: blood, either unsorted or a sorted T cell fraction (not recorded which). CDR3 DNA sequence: TGTGCCAGCAGCCCCGGAAGGGTATCGGAGTTCTTC. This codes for CASSPGRVSEFF.